The 14 T cell receptor beta chains given below trace back to one sample, sequenced in a study of blood T cells in healthy people across ages. With a J-beta primer mix and a sample-barcoded 5' primer, a second PCR ran about 6 to 11 cycles. TCRdb re-derived calls from the 5' RACE reads in MiXCR, one entry per CDR3 protein. The sample has around 1.5 million distinct CDR3 sequences, around 39% seen once. The sequenced sample was blood. The receptors here all came from a woman younger than 30 in good health.

The chain is built from TRBV6-2 or TRBV6-3 and TRBJ1-1, with a possible D match to TRBD1 (5 bases). Germline lookup yields CDR1 MNHEY and CDR2 SVGEGT. V lost 0 bases, J lost 1 base, and 9 bases lay in between. CDR3 size: 15 residues. The CDR3 reads CASSYSGVRNTEAFF. CDR3 DNA: TGTGCCAGCAGTTACTCAGGGGTCCGGAACACTGAAGCTTTCTTT.

CDR3 sequence reads: CATFGGTLNEKLFF. DNA of the CDR3: TGTGCCACCTTTGGAGGGACCCTTAATGAAAAACTGTTTTTT. The rearrangement joins TRBV10-3 to TRBJ1-4; D is perhaps TRBD1 (5 bases). V was cut by 10 bases and J by 4 bases, with 16 bases left in between. The CDR3 is made up of 14 amino acids. Germline-derived CDR1 and CDR2 are ENHRY and SYGVKD.

The CDR3 DNA reads TGTGCTACCGCCGGGGGGTTTAAAGAGACCCAGTACTTC. This translates into CATAGGFKETQYF. The chain has TRBV7-7 and TRBJ2-5; 7 bases map to TRBD2. The germline CDR1 and CDR2 sequences are SSHAT and FNYEAQ (reference sequence). CDR3 size: 13 residues.

The V gene is TRBV20-1, the J gene TRBJ2-7; D unclear. V lost 3 bases and J 2 bases, leaving 11 bases between the germline ends. The CDR3 sequence is 13 residues long. CDR1 is DFQATT, CDR2 SNEGSKA, per germline (reference sequence). CDR3 in amino acids: CSARGYKTYEQYF. The CDR3 DNA sequence: TGCAGTGCTAGGGGGTACAAGACCTACGAGCAGTACTTC.

This chain joins TRBV20-1 and TRBJ2-5; 10 nucleotides match TRBD1. The CDR3 consists of 16 residues. Germline CDR1 DFQATT, CDR2 SNEGSKA (reference sequence). J lost 11 bases, V lost 5 bases, and 20 bases had no gene match. The CDR3 is CSAPTRGQGTTSEQYF. The CDR3 nucleotides are TGCAGTGCTCCTACAAGGGGACAGGGGACGACAAGTGAGCAGTACTTC.

This clonotype was seen a few times. V gene TRBV12-3 or TRBV12-4 combines with J gene TRBJ2-1; TRBD1 agrees at 7 bases. Trimming at V came to 5 bases and at J to 6 bases, leaving 10 bases not matched to a gene. There are 15 residues in the CDR3. The CDR3: CASSPQRQGINEQFF. CDR3 nucleotides: TGTGCCAGCAGTCCGCAGAGACAGGGTATCAATGAGCAGTTCTTC.

V usage is TRBV12-3 or TRBV12-4 and J usage is TRBJ2-7; 14 positions agree with TRBD2. The CDR3 has 16 amino acids. V trimming: 6 bases; J trimming: 2 bases; junction bases outside the gene matches: 6. The CDR3 DNA follows: TGTGCCAGCAGCCCTCGACTAGCGGGGGGGCCCTACGAGCAGTACTTC. This translates into CASSPRLAGGPYEQYF.

The chain couples TRBV2 to TRBJ2-1, with D hard to call. There are 16 residues in the CDR3. CDR1 is SNHLY and CDR2 is FYNNEI in the germline V gene. Deletions cut 2 bases from V and 4 bases from J, with 15 bases between. The CDR3 DNA reads as TGTGCCAGCAGTGAATTGGAGTTTCCGGAGTACAATGAGCAGTTCTTC. Residues: CASSELEFPEYNEQFF.

On this clonotype itself: This is likely a read error, given that the CDR3 carries no conserved phenylalanine or tryptophan at its end. CDR3 amino acids: CASSLGQSGANVLTC. The CDR3 bases are TGTGCCAGTAGCTTAGGACAGTCTGGGGCCAACGTCCTGACTTGC. J is TRBJ2-6 and V is TRBV7-9; possibly TRBD1 for D (6 bases). The CDR3 has 15 amino acids. CDR1 and CDR2 (germline): SEHNR, FQNEAQ (reference sequence).

The J gene is TRBJ1-2, the V gene TRBV5-1; D is undetermined. This CDR3 has 16 residues. Germline CDR1 SGHRS, CDR2 YFSETQ. V was clipped by 0 bases and J by 1 base, with 13 bases between them. The DNA for the CDR3 is TGCGCCAGCAGCTTGGCGGGCCCGGCGGGTAACTATGGCTACACCTTC. Residues: CASSLAGPAGNYGYTF.

The rearrangement links TRBV19 to TRBJ2-1; D is possibly TRBD1 (5 bases). Trimming left V 7 bases short and J 1 base short, with 14 bases between. Germline CDR1 LNHDA, CDR2 SQIVND (reference sequence). This CDR3 has 15 residues. CDR3 amino acids: CASIGAQGSYNEQFF. In DNA, the CDR3 is TGTGCCAGTATTGGGGCACAAGGTTCCTACAATGAGCAGTTCTTC. Full variable domain (remainder filled in from reference TRBV19 and TRBJ2-1): DGGITQSPKYLFRKEGQNVTLSCEQNLNHDAMYWYRQDPGQGLRLIYYSQIVNDFQKGDIAEGYSVSREKKESFPLTVTSAQKNPTAFYLCASIGAQGSYNEQFFGPGTRLTVL.

This clonotype has only a few counts. For the CDR3, the DNA is TGTGCCAGCAGCCAAGTCCGTAGACTAGCGGGACAAGAGACCCAGTACTTC. Translating gives CASSQVRRLAGQETQYF. This sequence joins TRBV3-1 and TRBJ2-5; 11 nucleotides align to TRBD2. The length of the CDR3 is 17 residues. Per the germline V gene, CDR1 is LGHDT and CDR2 is YNNKEL (reference sequence). With V trimmed by 1 base and J by 2 bases, 6 bases remained unmatched.

The sample holds a few counts of this clonotype. CDR3 coding DNA: TGTGCCAGCAGTTACTTTTTCCCGGGACAAATTAGCACAGATACGCAGTATTTT. Translation: CASSYFFPGQISTDTQYF. V gene TRBV6-5 combines with J gene TRBJ2-3; maybe TRBD1 (6 bases). V lost 1 base, J lost 0 bases, and 17 bases lay in between. Germline CDR1 reads MNHEY; CDR2 reads SVGAGI. The CDR3 has 18 amino acids.

This sequence joins TRBV7-2 and TRBJ2-2; no clear D. Between the trimmed V and J ends, which lost 5 bases and 7 bases, there was a span of 11 bases. The CDR3 runs 13 residues. CDR1 and CDR2 (germline): SGHTA, FQGNSA. CDR3: CASSPRVVGELFF. CDR3 coding DNA: TGTGCCAGCAGCCCACGGGTGGTCGGGGAGCTGTTTTTT.